The 18 T cell receptor beta chains given below trace back to one sample, sequenced in a study of OX40 agonist ivuxolimab in advanced cancers. Assay used: immunoSEQ multiplex PCR; TCRdb lists only in-frame clones, some missing. Of around 45,000 clones detected, roughly four fifths appear once; the ten largest clones hold under 3%. Sequencing was performed on CD4+ or CD8+ T cells sorted from blood, taken in a trial of the OX40 agonist ivuxolimab. The receptors originated from an adult with an advanced solid tumor such as melanoma, head and neck, liver or kidney cancer.

This sequence joins TRBV30 and TRBJ1-5; 10 bases are a match to TRBD1. The germline V gene encodes CDR1 GTSNPN and CDR2 SVGIG (reference sequence). The CDR3 extends over 17 amino acids. V was pared by 1 base and J by 0 bases, with 6 bases of the junction left unmatched. Written as DNA, the CDR3 is TGTGCCTGGAGTGCAGACAGGGGGCTCTATAGCAATCAGCCCCAGCATTTT. Translated, it gives CAWSADRGLYSNQPQHF.

This chain joins TRBV10-1 and TRBJ2-5, with D possibly being TRBD1 (6 bases). Germline-derived CDR1 and CDR2 are WNHNN and SYGVQD (reference sequence). V gave up 2 bases and J gave up 7 bases, with 11 bases separating them. The CDR3 sequence is 13 residues long. The CDR3 spells CASSETGIGTQYF. DNA of the CDR3: TGCGCCAGCAGTGAGACAGGGATAGGGACCCAGTACTTC.

This clone appeared once. The chain has TRBV28 and TRBJ1-2; D perhaps matches TRBD1 (6 bases). CDR1 and CDR2 from the germline V gene are MDHEN and SYDVKM. The germline V and J ends were trimmed by 6 bases and 4 bases, with 12 bases remaining between them. The CDR3 is 13 amino acids. CDR3 DNA: TGTGCCAGCAGATCTGGACAGACCTATGGCTACACCTTC. Its translation is CASRSGQTYGYTF.

This clone is termed medium-sized. The chain joins TRBV28 to TRBJ1-2; possibly TRBD1 for D (6 bases). Per germline, CDR1 MDHEN and CDR2 SYDVKM. Deletions cut 8 bases from V and 4 bases from J, with 20 bases between. CDR3 length: 15 amino acids. As DNA, the CDR3 is TGTGCCAGCCACGGGGGCAGCCGCGGGGGCTATGGCTACACCTTC. It codes for CASHGGSRGGYGYTF.

CDR3 sequence: CASSLAPTYEQYF. The CDR3 nucleotides are TGTGCCAGCAGCTTAGCCCCGACCTACGAGCAGTACTTC. This chain connects TRBV7-2 to TRBJ2-7; D uncertain. Trimming took 0 bases from V and 2 from J, leaving 5 bases between them. This CDR3 spans 13 amino acids. The germline gives CDR1 SGHTA, CDR2 FQGNSA.

This clone was counted between two and nine times. The chain has TRBV4-1 and TRBJ1-5, with 12 bases that match TRBD1. CDR1 is MGHRA and CDR2 is YSYEKL in the germline V gene. This CDR3 is 20 amino acids long. Trimming removed 0 bases from V and 2 bases from J; junction bases left unmatched: 11. Here the CDR3 reads CASSQELWDRGRGRNQPQHF. DNA for the CDR3: TGCGCCAGCAGCCAAGAATTATGGGACAGGGGGCGGGGCCGCAATCAGCCCCAGCATTTT.

The chain couples TRBV19 to TRBJ2-7; tentatively, D is TRBD2 (6 bases). With 2 bases removed from V and 7 bases from J, the gap between germline ends came to 12 bases. The CDR3 sequence is 13 residues long. CDR1 LNHDA and CDR2 SQIVND come from the germline V gene (reference sequence). The CDR3 spells CASSIFGAGEQYF. CDR3 nucleotides: TGTGCCAGTAGTATATTTGGCGCGGGGGAGCAGTACTTC. Looking up the rest from reference TRBV19 and TRBJ2-7 gives the full variable domain: DGGITQSPKYLFRKEGQNVTLSCEQNLNHDAMYWYRQDPGQGLRLIYYSQIVNDFQKGDIAEGYSVSREKKESFPLTVTSAQKNPTAFYLCASSIFGAGEQYFGPGTRLTVT.

The chain combines TRBV5-1 with TRBJ1-1; D unclear. In germline, CDR1 is SGHRS, CDR2 YFSETQ. The CDR3 is made up of 13 amino acids. V was cut by 4 bases and J by 5 bases, with 12 bases left in between. CDR3 sequence reads: CASSMNGETEAFF. CDR3 DNA: TGCGCCAGCAGCATGAACGGGGAAACTGAAGCTTTCTTT.

The gene calls are TRBV7-9 and TRBJ2-5; D tentatively fits TRBD1 or TRBD2 (5 bases each). CDR3 size: 17 residues. Trimming shortened V by 1 base and J by 1 base, and 16 bases separated the two germline ends. Germline assignment: CDR1 SEHNR and CDR2 FQNEAQ (reference sequence). CDR3 protein: CASSLGDGSSAQETQYF. CDR3 sequence (DNA): TGTGCCAGCAGCTTAGGGGACGGATCGAGCGCCCAAGAGACCCAGTACTTC.

The chain combines TRBV7-2 with TRBJ2-5; D unclear. Trimming took off 1 base at V and 3 bases at J, with 6 bases between the two ends. Germline V gene data show CDR1 as SGHTA and CDR2 as FQGNSA. This CDR3 is 13 amino acids long. CDR3: CASSLGLKETQYF. CDR3 DNA: TGTGCCAGCAGCTTAGGTCTGAAAGAGACCCAGTACTTC.

V usage is TRBV7-3 and J usage is TRBJ1-2; 7 nucleotides line up with TRBD1. This CDR3 contains 15 residues. Trimming at V came to 2 bases and at J to 6 bases, leaving 9 bases not matched to a gene. Germline CDR1 reads SGHTA; CDR2 reads FQGTGA. The CDR3, as DNA: TGTGCCAGCAGCTTAGAGGTGGCCAGGGGGAATGGCTACACCTTC. Amino acids: CASSLEVARGNGYTF.

CDR3 DNA sequence: TGTGCCAGCAGCGTTTCGACAGGCTACGAGCAGTACTTC. Protein: CASSVSTGYEQYF. The chain combines TRBV9 with TRBJ2-7; possibly TRBD1 for D (6 bases). The length of the CDR3 is 13 residues. V dropped 2 bases and J dropped 3 bases, with 9 bases sitting between them. CDR1 SGDLS and CDR2 YYNGEE come from the germline V gene.

CDR3 in amino acids: CASSWTASNQPQHF. CDR3 nucleotides: TGTGCCAGCAGTTGGACAGCTAGCAATCAGCCCCAGCATTTT. The chain has TRBV6-6 and TRBJ1-5; maybe TRBD1 (6 bases). Germline V gene data show CDR1 as MNHNY and CDR2 as SVGAGI (reference sequence). The ends were cut back, 4 bases at V and 0 bases at J, with 7 bases in the middle. The length of the CDR3 is 14 residues.

The V and J genes are TRBV5-1 and TRBJ2-3; the match to TRBD2 covers 11 bases. With V trimmed by 4 bases and J by 2 bases, 3 bases remained unmatched. The germline gives CDR1 SGHRS, CDR2 YFSETQ. The CDR3 runs to 15 residues. This CDR3 reads CASSVTSGVTDTQYF. The CDR3 coding sequence is TGCGCCAGCAGCGTGACTAGCGGGGTCACAGATACGCAGTATTTT.

This clone has just a few counts. The chain has TRBV6-5 and TRBJ1-2, with 8 bases that match TRBD1. The CDR3 length is 15 residues. Germline CDR1 reads MNHEY; CDR2 reads SVGAGI. The V gene end was trimmed by 5 bases and the J gene end by 0 bases; junction bases not matched to a gene: 5. The CDR3 coding sequence is TGTGCCAGCAGTCATCCGACAGGGGCTAACTATGGCTACACCTTC. It specifies CASSHPTGANYGYTF.

The V call is TRBV9, the J call TRBJ2-3; the match to TRBD2 covers 12 bases. Germline CDR1 reads SGDLS; CDR2 reads YYNGEE. Losses at the gene ends were 0 bases for V and 3 bases for J; bases not matched to a gene: 5. This CDR3 has 17 residues. The CDR3 region is CASSVGVLAGGTDTQYF. The CDR3 bases are TGTGCCAGCAGCGTAGGGGTACTAGCGGGAGGAACAGATACGCAGTATTTT.

This chain links TRBV7-9 with TRBJ2-7; tentatively, D is TRBD2 (6 bases). The CDR3 consists of 17 residues. Trimming took off 5 bases at V and 1 base at J, with 21 bases between the two ends. Germline V gene data show CDR1 as SEHNR and CDR2 as FQNEAQ (reference sequence). The DNA of the CDR3 is TGTGCCAGCAGCACGCGCTACAAGGGGAGGTCGTCCTACGAGCAGTACTTC. As protein: CASSTRYKGRSSYEQYF. The variable domain in full, with the rest retrieved from reference TRBV7-9 and TRBJ2-7, is DTGVSQNPRHKITKRGQNVTFRCDPISEHNRLYWYRQTLGQGPEFLTYFQNEAQLEKSRLLSDRFSAERPKGSFSTLEIQRTEQGDSAMYLCASSTRYKGRSSYEQYFGPGTRLTVT.

Here the CDR3 DNA reads TGTGCCAGTAGTGGGACAGGGACAGACCCCTACAATGAGCAGTTCTTC. Translation gives CASSGTGTDPYNEQFF. This chain connects TRBV19 to TRBJ2-1, with 9 positions matching TRBD1. Germline loops: CDR1 LNHDA, CDR2 SQIVND (reference sequence). The CDR3 runs to 16 residues. Trimming at V came to 5 bases and at J to 2 bases, leaving 7 bases not matched to a gene.